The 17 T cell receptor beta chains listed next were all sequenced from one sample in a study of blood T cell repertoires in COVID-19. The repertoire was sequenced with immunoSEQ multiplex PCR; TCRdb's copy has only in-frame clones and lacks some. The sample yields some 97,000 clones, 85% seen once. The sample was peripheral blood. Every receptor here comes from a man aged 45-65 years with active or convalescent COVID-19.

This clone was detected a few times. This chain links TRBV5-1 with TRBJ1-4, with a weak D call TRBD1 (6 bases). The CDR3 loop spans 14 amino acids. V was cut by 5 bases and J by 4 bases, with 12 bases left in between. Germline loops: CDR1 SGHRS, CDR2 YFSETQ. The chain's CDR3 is CASSSQGNNEKLFF. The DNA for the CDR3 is TGCGCCAGCAGTTCCCAGGGGAATAATGAAAAACTGTTTTTT.

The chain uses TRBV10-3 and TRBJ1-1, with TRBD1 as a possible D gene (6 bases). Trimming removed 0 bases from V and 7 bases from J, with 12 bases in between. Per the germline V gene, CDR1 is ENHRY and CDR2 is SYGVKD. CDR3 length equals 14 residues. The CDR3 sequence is CAISESGGPNEAFF. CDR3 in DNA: TGTGCCATCAGTGAGTCGGGGGGGCCAAATGAAGCTTTCTTT.

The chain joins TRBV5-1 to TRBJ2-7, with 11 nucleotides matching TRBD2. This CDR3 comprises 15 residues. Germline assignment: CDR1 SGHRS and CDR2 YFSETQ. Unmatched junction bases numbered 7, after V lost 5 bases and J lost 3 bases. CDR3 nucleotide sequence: TGCGCCAGCAGGTCCACTAGCGGGAGTTACTACGAGCAGTACTTC. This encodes CASRSTSGSYYEQYF. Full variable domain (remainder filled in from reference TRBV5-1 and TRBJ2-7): KAGVTQTPRYLIKTRGQQVTLSCSPISGHRSVSWYQQTPGQGLQFLFEYFSETQRNKGNFPGRFSGRQFSNSRSEMNVSTLELGDSALYLCASRSTSGSYYEQYFGPGTRLTVT.

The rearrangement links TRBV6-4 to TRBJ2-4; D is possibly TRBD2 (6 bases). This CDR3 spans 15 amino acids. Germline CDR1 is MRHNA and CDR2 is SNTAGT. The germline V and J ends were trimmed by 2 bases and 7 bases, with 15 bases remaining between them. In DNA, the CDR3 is TGTGCCAGCAGTGACCCAGCGGGTCATCGCAACATTCAGTACTTC. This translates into CASSDPAGHRNIQYF.

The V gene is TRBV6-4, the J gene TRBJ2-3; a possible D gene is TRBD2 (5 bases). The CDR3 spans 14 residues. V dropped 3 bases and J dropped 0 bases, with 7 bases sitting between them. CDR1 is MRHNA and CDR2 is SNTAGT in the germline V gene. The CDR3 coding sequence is TGTGCCAGCAGTGATGAGGGAAGCACAGATACGCAGTATTTT. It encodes CASSDEGSTDTQYF.

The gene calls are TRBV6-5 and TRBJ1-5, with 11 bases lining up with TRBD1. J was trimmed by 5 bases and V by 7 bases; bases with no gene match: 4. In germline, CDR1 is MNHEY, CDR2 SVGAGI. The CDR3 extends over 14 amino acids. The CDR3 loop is CASTTGQGDQPQHF. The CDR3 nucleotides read TGTGCCAGCACTACGGGACAGGGGGATCAGCCCCAGCATTTT.

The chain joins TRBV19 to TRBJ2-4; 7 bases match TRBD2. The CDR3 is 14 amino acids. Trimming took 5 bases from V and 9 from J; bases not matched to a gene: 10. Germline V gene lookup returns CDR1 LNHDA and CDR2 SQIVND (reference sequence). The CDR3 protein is CASSDLAGVRIQYF. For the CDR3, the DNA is TGTGCCAGTAGTGATCTCGCGGGAGTTCGCATTCAGTACTTC.

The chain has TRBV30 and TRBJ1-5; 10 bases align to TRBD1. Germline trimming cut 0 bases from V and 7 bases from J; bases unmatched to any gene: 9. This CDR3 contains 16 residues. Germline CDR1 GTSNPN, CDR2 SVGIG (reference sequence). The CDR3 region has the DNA TGTGCCTGGAGTGTAAGGGGACAGGGGAGGGGACAGCCCCAGCATTTT. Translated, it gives CAWSVRGQGRGQPQHF.

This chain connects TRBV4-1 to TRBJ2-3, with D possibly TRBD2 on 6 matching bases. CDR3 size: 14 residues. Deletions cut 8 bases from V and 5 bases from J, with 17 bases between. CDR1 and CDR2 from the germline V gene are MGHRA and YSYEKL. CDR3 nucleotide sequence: TGCGCCAGCGCCCCGTTCGGGAGCCAAGATACGCAGTATTTT. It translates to CASAPFGSQDTQYF.

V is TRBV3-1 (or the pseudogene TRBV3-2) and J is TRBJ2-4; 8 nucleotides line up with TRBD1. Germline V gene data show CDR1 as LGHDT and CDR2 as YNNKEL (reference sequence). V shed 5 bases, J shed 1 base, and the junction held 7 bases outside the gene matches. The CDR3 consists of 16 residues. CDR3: CASSKDRAHAKNIQYF. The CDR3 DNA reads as TGTGCCAGCAGCAAGGACAGGGCTCACGCCAAAAACATTCAGTACTTC.

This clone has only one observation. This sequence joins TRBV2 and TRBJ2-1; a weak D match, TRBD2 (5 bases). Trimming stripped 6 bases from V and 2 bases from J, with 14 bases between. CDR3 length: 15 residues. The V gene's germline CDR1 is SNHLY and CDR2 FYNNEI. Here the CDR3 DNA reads TGTGCCAGCAGCCGCACTAGGGCGGCCTACAATGAGCAGTTCTTC. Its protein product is CASSRTRAAYNEQFF.

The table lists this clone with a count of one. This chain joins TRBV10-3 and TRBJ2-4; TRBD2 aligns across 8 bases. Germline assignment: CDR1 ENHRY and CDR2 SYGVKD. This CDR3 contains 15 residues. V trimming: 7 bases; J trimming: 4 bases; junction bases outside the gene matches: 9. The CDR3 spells CAIKMGAGEKNIQYF. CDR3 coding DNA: TGTGCCATCAAGATGGGAGCGGGAGAAAAAAACATTCAGTACTTC.

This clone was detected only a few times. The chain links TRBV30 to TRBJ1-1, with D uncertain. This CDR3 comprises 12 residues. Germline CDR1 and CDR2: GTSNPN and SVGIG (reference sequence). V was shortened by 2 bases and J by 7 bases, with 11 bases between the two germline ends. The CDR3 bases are TGTGCCTGGAGTCCTCGTGGAGGTGAAGCTTTCTTT. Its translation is CAWSPRGGEAFF.

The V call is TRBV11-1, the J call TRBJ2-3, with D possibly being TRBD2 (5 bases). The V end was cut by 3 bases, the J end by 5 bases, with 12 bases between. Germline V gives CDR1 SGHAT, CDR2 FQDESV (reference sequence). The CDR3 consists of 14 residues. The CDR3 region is CASSFKDSKDTQYF. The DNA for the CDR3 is TGTGCCAGCAGCTTTAAGGACTCTAAAGATACGCAGTATTTT.

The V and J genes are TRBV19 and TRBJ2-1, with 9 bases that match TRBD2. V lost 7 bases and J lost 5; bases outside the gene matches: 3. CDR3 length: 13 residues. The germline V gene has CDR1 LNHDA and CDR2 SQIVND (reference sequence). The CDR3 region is CASMLAGDNEQFF. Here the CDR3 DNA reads TGTGCCAGTATGTTAGCGGGAGACAATGAGCAGTTCTTC.

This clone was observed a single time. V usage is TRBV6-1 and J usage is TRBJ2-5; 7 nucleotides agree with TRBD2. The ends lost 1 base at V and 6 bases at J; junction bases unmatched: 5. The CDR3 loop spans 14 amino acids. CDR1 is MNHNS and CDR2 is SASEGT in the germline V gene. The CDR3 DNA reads TGTGCCAGCAGTGAAGGCGGGAGTAGAAAGACCCAGTACTTC. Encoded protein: CASSEGGSRKTQYF.

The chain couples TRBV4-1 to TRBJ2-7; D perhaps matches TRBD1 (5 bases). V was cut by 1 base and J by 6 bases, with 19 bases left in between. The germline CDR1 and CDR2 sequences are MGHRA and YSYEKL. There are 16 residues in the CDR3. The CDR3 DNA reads TGCGCCAGCAGCCAAGGGGGTGGCCAGGGCAGTCTCGAGCAGTACTTC. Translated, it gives CASSQGGGQGSLEQYF.